A single sample gave rise to the 3 T cell receptor beta chains below, sequenced in a study of blood T cells in healthy people across ages. For the second PCR, which ran for roughly 6 to 12 cycles, a sample-barcoded 5' primer and a J-beta primer mix were used. From the 5' RACE reads, TCRdb called clonotypes with MiXCR, one entry per CDR3 protein. The table includes 1.5 million to 2 million distinct CDR3 sequences, roughly 27% detected once. The sample taken for sequencing was blood. These receptors were collected from a woman in her 30s in good health.

The gene calls are TRBV7-2 and TRBJ2-6; possibly TRBD1 or TRBD2 for D (5 bases each). Between the trimmed V and J ends, which lost 5 bases and 0 bases, there was a span of 17 bases. The CDR3 covers 18 residues. The germline V gene encodes CDR1 SGHTA and CDR2 FQGNSA. The CDR3 loop reads CASSQEPGRTSGANVLTF. In DNA, the CDR3 is TGTGCCAGCAGCCAAGAACCGGGACGGACCTCTGGGGCCAACGTCCTGACTTTC. The entire variable domain, with the rest obtained from reference TRBV7-2 and TRBJ2-6, is as follows: GAGVSQSPSNKVTEKGKDVELRCDPISGHTALYWYRQSLGQGLEFLIYFQGNSAPDKSGLPSDRFSAERTGGSVSTLTIQRTQQEDSAVYLCASSQEPGRTSGANVLTFGAGSRLTVL.

There are a few counts of this clonotype. The chain links TRBV20-1 to TRBJ2-4; D may be TRBD2 (6 bases). Trimming stripped 0 bases from V and 1 base from J, with 10 bases between. In germline, CDR1 is DFQATT, CDR2 SNEGSKA (reference sequence). This CDR3 has 15 amino acids. The CDR3 here is CSAREPRGAKNIQYF. The DNA of the CDR3 is TGCAGTGCTAGAGAGCCCCGGGGGGCCAAAAACATTCAGTACTTC.

On this clonotype: This may stem from a read error, because a much larger clone lies one nucleotide away. The rearrangement joins TRBV6-5 to TRBJ2-7, with D possibly called TRBD1 or TRBD2 (5 bases each). Germline V lookup: CDR1 MNHEY, CDR2 SVGAGI. V dropped 5 bases and J dropped 4 bases, with 18 bases sitting between them. The CDR3 is made up of 15 amino acids. The CDR3 reads CASSEPGRRPYEQYF. Here the CDR3 DNA reads TGTGCCAGCAGTGAACCGGGACGGAGACCTTACGAGCAGTACTTC.